A single T cell receptor (beta chain) is shown here with its context. Its antigen is still unknown. V was pared by 4 bases and J by 4 bases, with 4 bases of the junction left unmatched. This CDR3 has 13 residues. Germline CDR1 is SGHRS and CDR2 is YFSETQ. Repertoires were generated with immunoSEQ multiplex PCR, while TCRdb's copy carries only in-frame clones and drops some. The repertoire holds 110,000 to 150,000 clones, with about 91% as singletons. The record originates from a study of T cell responses to AZD1222 COVID-19 vaccine. Study overall: Pooled together were second doses at about 4 or about 12 weeks. Findings of the study overall: Clonal diversity was possibly underestimated, and the donors were mostly white British, with more females. No day 14 peak samples; only post-peak repertoires were characterized. Of spike-specific TCRs, nearly half reportedly target regions left unmutated in variants.

The chain uses TRBV5-1 and TRBJ2-5; TRBD1 agrees at 7 bases. This specimen consisted of peripheral blood, obtained on day 0 of AZD1222 vaccination. The source of this sequence is an adult in good health. CDR3 region: CASSDRAAETQYF. In nucleotides, the CDR3 is TGCGCCAGCAGCGACAGGGCGGCAGAGACCCAGTACTTC.